Listed below are T cell receptor beta chains from one sample, sequenced in a study of shared clonotypes between healthy human individuals. Libraries were prepared by immunoSEQ multiplex PCR; TCRdb keeps only in-frame clonotypes and omits some of them. The sample has about 680,000 clones; less than 85% are singletons. Specimen: memory CD4+ T cells sorted from blood. These TCRs come from a woman aged 25 to 39 in good health. The CDR3 runs from the conserved cysteine through the conserved F or W. The D gene is left open where the match is weak. Rows may omit the clone size; those that give it use once, few, many or a size class.

>TRBD2|TRBJ2-7|17|TRBV6-1|NA
TGTGCCAGCAGTGGTAGCCTTACTAGCGTGCGCTCCTACGAGCAGTACTTC
CASSGSLTSVRSYEQYF
>TRBD2|TRBJ2-3|16|TRBV5-5|many
TGTGCCAGCAGCCCCGTTAGCGGGGGGCTCACAGATACGCAGTATTTT
CASSPVSGGLTDTQYF
>NA|TRBJ2-1|14|TRBV19|NA
TGTGCCAGTAGTACGCTATATCGGGTGAGTGAGCAGTTCTTC
CASSTLYRVSEQFF
>NA|TRBJ2-1|13|TRBV6-1|NA
TGTGCCAGCACTAGGACGGCATTAGATGAGCAGTTCTTC
CASTRTALDEQFF
>TRBD2|TRBJ2-5|15|TRBV2|NA
TGTGCCAGCAGTGCTGCGCGGGAGTTAGGGGAGACCCAGTACTTC
CASSAARELGETQYF
>NA|TRBJ2-5|15|TRBV5-1|NA
TGCGCCAGCAGCTTGGGGGGACTGCCCCAAGAGACCCAGTACTTC
CASSLGGLPQETQYF
>NA|TRBJ2-6|18|TRBV7-2|NA
TGTGCCAGCAGACAGGATACGGGGCGAATATCTGGGGCCAACGTCCTGACTTTC
CASRQDTGRISGANVLTF
>NA|TRBJ1-5|13|TRBV2|NA
TGTGCCAGCACGACGGATAGCAATCAGCCCCAGCATTTT
CASTTDSNQPQHF
>NA|TRBJ1-2|15|TRBV30|NA
TGTGCCTTTATCCGCCCCGGACGGACCGAATATGGCTACACCTTC
CAFIRPGRTEYGYTF
>TRBD1|TRBJ1-2|14|TRBV5-1|few
TGCGCCAGCAGCCCCGGACAGGGAGGTCATGGCTACACCTTC
CASSPGQGGHGYTF
>NA|TRBJ2-1|15|TRBV28|NA
TGTGCCAGCAGTCCTAGACAGAGCTCCTACAATGAGCAGTTCTTC
CASSPRQSSYNEQFF
>TRBD2|TRBJ2-1|14|TRBV19|NA
TGTGCCAGTAATAGCGGGAGCGGCTACAATGAGCAGTTCTTC
CASNSGSGYNEQFF
>TRBD2|TRBJ2-1|17|TRBV9|NA
TGTGCCAGCAGCGCGGACTCGGGACTAGCGGGATTAAATGAGCAGTTCTTC
CASSADSGLAGLNEQFF
>TRBD1|TRBJ1-2|13|TRBV6-1|once
TGTGCCAGCGGCGACAGGGGGCGCTGGGGCTACACCTTC
CASGDRGRWGYTF
>NA|TRBJ1-4|17|TRBV7-9|NA
TGTGCCAGCAGCTTAGTTCGGGGCATAAGTTCTAATGAAAAACTGTTTTTT
CASSLVRGISSNEKLFF
>TRBD1|TRBJ2-7|17|TRBV27|NA
TGTGCCAGCAGTTCCCGACAGGGGGCAAGGGGTAGAGACGAGCAGTACTTC
CASSSRQGARGRDEQYF
>NA|TRBJ1-5|14|TRBV28|NA
TGTGCCAGCAGTAGTGGGGGGCGGTGGCAGCCCCAGCATTTT
CASSSGGRWQPQHF
>TRBD1|TRBJ1-5|15|TRBV5-5|once
TGTGCCAGCAGCTTGGAACCGGGACAGCGGCAGCCCCAGCATTTT
CASSLEPGQRQPQHF
>NA|TRBJ1-1|14|TRBV7-8|NA
TGTGCCAGCAGTCCGAGAGCGGTGAACACTGAAGCTTTCTTT
CASSPRAVNTEAFF
>NA|TRBJ2-6|16|TRBV11-2|NA
TGTGCCAGCAGCTCTCCAGGGAGCTCTGGGGCCAACGTCCTGACTTTC
CASSSPGSSGANVLTF
>NA|TRBJ1-5|14|TRBV2|NA
TGTGCCAGCAGTGGTTCTTGGGGCAATCAGCCCCAGCATTTT
CASSGSWGNQPQHF
>NA|TRBJ2-2|14|TRBV28|NA
TGTGCCAGTTCGCCGGGACTGAGCACCGGGGAGCTGTTTTTT
CASSPGLSTGELFF
>TRBD1|TRBJ2-7|13|TRBV25-1|NA
TGTGCCAGCAGCCGGGACAGGGGTTCCGAGCAGTACTTC
CASSRDRGSEQYF
>NA|TRBJ2-1|11|TRBV19|NA
TGTGCCAGTAGTAACTGGAATGAGCAGTTCTTC
CASSNWNEQFF
>NA|TRBJ1-2|13|TRBV28|NA
TGTGCCAGCAGTTTAACCCAAGACTATGGCTACACCTTC
CASSLTQDYGYTF
>TRBD1|TRBJ1-5|15|TRBV6-1|NA
TGTGCCAGCAGTGTCGGACAGGTTCCCAATCAGCCCCAGCATTTT
CASSVGQVPNQPQHF
>TRBD1|TRBJ1-6|16|TRBV7-9|once
TGTGCCAGCAGCGCCTCGGATTGGACAGGAGGATCACCCCTCCACTTT
CASSASDWTGGSPLHF
>TRBD2|TRBJ2-2|15|TRBV2|NA
TGTGCCAGCAGTTGGACTAGCGGGGGCACCGGGGAGCTGTTTTTT
CASSWTSGGTGELFF
>NA|TRBJ2-2|12|TRBV19|few
TGTGCCAGTACCAGGTTTCCCGGGGAGCTGTTTTTT
CASTRFPGELFF
>NA|TRBJ2-7|13|TRBV28|NA
TGTGCCAGCAGAAGACCGGAACTCTACGAGCAGTACTTC
CASRRPELYEQYF
>NA|TRBJ1-5|12|TRBV25-1|NA
TGTGCCAGCAGTGAGGACCGCGGGCCCCAGCATTTT
CASSEDRGPQHF
>TRBD2|TRBJ2-7|16|TRBV5-6|few
TGTGCCAGCAGCCAGACTAGCGGGCTACCCACGTACGAGCAGTACTTC
CASSQTSGLPTYEQYF
>NA|TRBJ2-5|14|TRBV7-9|many
TGTGCCAGCAGCTTAGCTGGCAGTAAAGAGACCCAGTACTTC
CASSLAGSKETQYF
>TRBD1|TRBJ2-5|16|TRBV5-1|NA
TGCGCCAGCAGCTTAAATCAGAGGCAGGGGGCAGAGACCCAGTACTTC
CASSLNQRQGAETQYF
>TRBD1|TRBJ1-1|15|TRBV18|NA
TGTGCCAGCTCACCTAGGGGACAGGGGATGACTGAAGCTTTCTTT
CASSPRGQGMTEAFF
>TRBD1|TRBJ1-2|13|TRBV7-9|NA
TGTGCCAGCAGCTTTCGGGACAGCTATGGCTACACCTTC
CASSFRDSYGYTF
>TRBD1|TRBJ2-7|15|TRBV19|NA
TGTGCCCGCGGGGCAGGGGGCCTCCTATCCTTCGAGCAGTACTTC
CARGAGGLLSFEQYF
>NA|TRBJ2-3|13|TRBV29-1|NA
TGCAGCGTTGAAAAGGCAAGCACAGATACGCAGTATTTT
CSVEKASTDTQYF
>NA|TRBJ2-5|13|TRBV18|NA
TGTGCCAGCTCATCTCAGGGAGGCGAGACCCAGTACTTC
CASSSQGGETQYF
>NA|TRBJ2-2|14|TRBV6-4|few
TGTGCCAGCAGTGCCGGACAAGACACCGGGGAGCTGTTTTTT
CASSAGQDTGELFF
>NA|TRBJ1-1|13|TRBV14|NA
TGTGCCAGCAGCCAAGTTGGGGTTTCTGAAGCTTTCTTT
CASSQVGVSEAFF
>NA|TRBJ2-3|14|TRBV28|NA
TGTGCCAGCAGTCCCGGACTACGCACAGATACGCAGTATTTT
CASSPGLRTDTQYF
>NA|TRBJ2-3|12|TRBV9|NA
TGTGCCAGCGGAGAAGGGGGAGATACGCAGTATTTT
CASGEGGDTQYF
>NA|TRBJ1-1|14|TRBV15|once
TGTGCCACCAGCCCCCGAGGCATGGGAACTGAAGCTTTCTTT
CATSPRGMGTEAFF
>NA|TRBJ2-3|14|TRBV19|many
TGTGCCAGTAGTATAGCAGCGGTTACAGATACGCAGTATTTT
CASSIAAVTDTQYF
>NA|TRBJ2-7|16|TRBV7-2|NA
TGTGCCAGCAGCGGAAACGGAAAAAGGGCCTCCTACGAGCAGTACTTC
CASSGNGKRASYEQYF
>NA|TRBJ2-3|13|TRBV15|NA
TGTGCCACCAGCAGAGATGAGGGCTATACGCAGTATTTT
CATSRDEGYTQYF
>NA|TRBJ1-3|13|TRBV28|NA
TGTGCCAGCCGCGGGGGTTCTGGAAACACCATATATTTT
CASRGGSGNTIYF
>TRBD1|TRBJ2-3|14|TRBV19|once
TGTGCCACCCGCGGGACAGGCCGCACAGATACGCAGTATTTT
CATRGTGRTDTQYF
>NA|TRBJ2-1|12|TRBV19|NA
TGTGCCAGTAGTATTAGTTACAATGAGCAGTTCTTC
CASSISYNEQFF
>TRBD1|TRBJ2-7|14|TRBV5-1|once
TGCGCCAGCAGCTTGGGGGACAGGGCCTACGAGCAGTACTTC
CASSLGDRAYEQYF
>TRBD2|TRBJ2-7|15|TRBV18|few
TGTGCCAGCTCACCTGGTTGGCGGGAGTTGGACGAGCAGTACTTC
CASSPGWRELDEQYF
>NA|TRBJ1-2|13|TRBV19|NA
TGTGCCACCCGAATGGACTCTTCCCGGAGCTACACCTTC
CATRMDSSRSYTF
>NA|TRBJ2-7|14|TRBV7-2|NA
TGTGCCAGCAGCATTCTTGACCAGGGCTACGAGCAGTACTTC
CASSILDQGYEQYF
>TRBD1|TRBJ2-3|11|TRBV2|NA
TGTGCCAGCAGGGCCCAGGGGGCGCTGTATTTT
CASRAQGALYF
>TRBD1|TRBJ1-2|14|TRBV29-1|NA
TGCAGCGTTGTCGGGTTGACAGGGGGTCATGGCTACACCTTC
CSVVGLTGGHGYTF
>NA|TRBJ2-1|15|TRBV5-4|NA
TGTGCCAGCAGCTTGGCCGGCGGGACCTACAATGAGCAGTTCTTC
CASSLAGGTYNEQFF